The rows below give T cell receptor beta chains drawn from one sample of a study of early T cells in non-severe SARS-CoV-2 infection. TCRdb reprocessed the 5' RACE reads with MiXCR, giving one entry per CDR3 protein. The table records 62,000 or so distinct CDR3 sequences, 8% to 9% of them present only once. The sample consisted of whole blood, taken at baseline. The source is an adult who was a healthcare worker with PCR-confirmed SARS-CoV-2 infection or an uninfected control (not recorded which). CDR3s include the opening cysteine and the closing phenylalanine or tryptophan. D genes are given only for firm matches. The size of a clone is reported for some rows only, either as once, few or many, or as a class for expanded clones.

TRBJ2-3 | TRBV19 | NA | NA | TGTGCCAGTAGTATCCTGGTGTTTAGCACAGATACGCAGTATTTT | CASSILVFSTDTQYF
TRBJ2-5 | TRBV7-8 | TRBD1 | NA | TGTGCCAGCAGCACCGGACAGGGGGAGGAGACCCAGTACTTC | CASSTGQGEETQYF
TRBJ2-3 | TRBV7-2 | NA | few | TGTGCCAGCAGCTTATATGGGGGCGAGGCGGATACGCAGTATTTT | CASSLYGGEADTQYF
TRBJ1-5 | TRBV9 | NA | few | TGTGCCAGCAGCGTAGATAGTTTGGGCAATCAGCCCCAGCATTTT | CASSVDSLGNQPQHF
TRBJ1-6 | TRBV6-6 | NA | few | TGTGCCAGCAGAGGGGGAAATAAACCCCTCCACTTT | CASRGGNKPLHF
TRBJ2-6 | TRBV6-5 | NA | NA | TGTGCCAGCAGTCGGACTGCAGGGGTTTACTCTGGGGCCAACGTCCTGACTTTC | CASSRTAGVYSGANVLTF
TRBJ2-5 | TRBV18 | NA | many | TGTGCCAGCTCACTATACGGGTCATTCCAAGAGACCCAGTACTTC | CASSLYGSFQETQYF
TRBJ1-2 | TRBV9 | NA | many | TGTGCCAGCAGCCCGGATGGCCTGGGCCACCCTAACTATGGCTACACCTTC | CASSPDGLGHPNYGYTF
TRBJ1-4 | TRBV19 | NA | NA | TGTGCCAGTAGTATCCTCGAAAAACTGTTTTTT | CASSILEKLFF
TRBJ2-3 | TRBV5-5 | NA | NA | TGTGCCAGCAGCTTGACTAGCCGACTCACAGATACGCAGTATTTT | CASSLTSRLTDTQYF
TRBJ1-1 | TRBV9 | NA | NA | TGTGCCAGCAGCGCAGGGGAAGCGAACACTGAAGCTTTCTTT | CASSAGEANTEAFF
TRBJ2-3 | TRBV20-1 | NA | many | TGCAGTGCTAGATCAGTAGCGGAGAACACAGATACGCAGTATTTT | CSARSVAENTDTQYF
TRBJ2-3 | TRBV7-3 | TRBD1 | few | TGTGCCAGCAGCCCCAAGGACAGGGGTTTCACGGCAGATACGCAGTATTTT | CASSPKDRGFTADTQYF
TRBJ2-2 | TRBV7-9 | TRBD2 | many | TGTGCCAGCAGCTCGTTCAGCGGGAGCACCGGGGAGCTGTTTTTT | CASSSFSGSTGELFF
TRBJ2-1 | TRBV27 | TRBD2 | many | TGTGCCAGCAGTGATTTAGCGGGTGACTACAATGAGCAGTTCTTC | CASSDLAGDYNEQFF
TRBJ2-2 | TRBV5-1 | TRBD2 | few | TGCGCCAGCAGCTCACTAGCGGGAGGGGCCACCGGGGAGCTGTTTTTT | CASSSLAGGATGELFF
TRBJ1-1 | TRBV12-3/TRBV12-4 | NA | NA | TGTGCCAGCAGACCCCGTGGCAGGGTTTCTGCTGAAGCTTTCTTT | CASRPRGRVSAEAFF
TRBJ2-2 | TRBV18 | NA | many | TGTGCCAGCTCACCACCCAAGAAGCTCAGTGTAGAGCTGTTTTTT | CASSPPKKLSVELFF
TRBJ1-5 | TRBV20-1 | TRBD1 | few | TGCAGTGCTTTCTTCCGACAGGGCAATAGCAATCAGCCCCAGCATTTT | CSAFFRQGNSNQPQHF
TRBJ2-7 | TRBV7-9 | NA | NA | TGTGCCAGCAGCTTAGTGACTAGCGAGCAGTACTTC | CASSLVTSEQYF
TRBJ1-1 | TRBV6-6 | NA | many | TGTGCCAGCAGCCCGGGAGACACTGAAGCTTTCTTT | CASSPGDTEAFF
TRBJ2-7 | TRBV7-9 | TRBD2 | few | TGTGCCAGCAGCTCTCGTCCGGGACTAGCGGACAACGAGCAGTACTTC | CASSSRPGLADNEQYF
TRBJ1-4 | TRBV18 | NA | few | TGTGCCAGCTCGCTAACTAATGAAAAACTGTTTTTT | CASSLTNEKLFF
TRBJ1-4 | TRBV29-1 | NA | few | TGCAGCGTACCAGGGCCAACTAATGAAAAACTGTTTTTT | CSVPGPTNEKLFF
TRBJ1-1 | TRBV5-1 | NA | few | TGCGCCAGCAGCTTTACGGGCGGGTCGAACACTGAAGCTTTCTTT | CASSFTGGSNTEAFF
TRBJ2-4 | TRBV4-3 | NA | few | TGCGCCAGCAGCCAAGAATTCAACCCGATGGGAAACATTCAGTACTTC | CASSQEFNPMGNIQYF
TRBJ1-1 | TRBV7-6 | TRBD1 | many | TGCGCCAGCAGCCCCAGACAGGGAATGAACACTGAAGCTTTCTTT | CASSPRQGMNTEAFF
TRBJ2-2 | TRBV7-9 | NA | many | TGTGCCAGCAGCTCGACGGGGCTAGTGAACACCGGGGAGCTGTTTTTT | CASSSTGLVNTGELFF
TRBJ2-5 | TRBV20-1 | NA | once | TGCAGTGCTAGGCTCCCGGCCCAAGAGACCCAGTACTTC | CSARLPAQETQYF
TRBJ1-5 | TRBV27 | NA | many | TGTGCCAGCAGTTTATCCCGGGCAGGGGTCTACAATCAGCCCCAGCATTTT | CASSLSRAGVYNQPQHF
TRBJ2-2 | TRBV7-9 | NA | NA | TGTGCCAGCAGCTTAGGTCGTTGGACCGGGGAGCTGTTTTTT | CASSLGRWTGELFF
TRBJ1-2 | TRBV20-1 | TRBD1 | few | TGCAGTGCTGAACAGGGGATTAACTATGGCTACACCTTC | CSAEQGINYGYTF
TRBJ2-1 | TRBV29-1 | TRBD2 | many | TGCAGCGGGACTAGCAGTGATGAGCAGTTCTTC | CSGTSSDEQFF
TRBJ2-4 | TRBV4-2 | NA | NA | TGTGCCAGCAGCCGGGAGGAGGGTATTCAGTACTTC | CASSREEGIQYF
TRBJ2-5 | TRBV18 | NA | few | TGTGCCAGCTCACCAATAAAACTCGGGGAGACCCAGTACTTC | CASSPIKLGETQYF
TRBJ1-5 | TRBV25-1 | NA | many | TGTGCCAGCCTTGATCGAGGGGTGCAGCCCCAGCATTTT | CASLDRGVQPQHF
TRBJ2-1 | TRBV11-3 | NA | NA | TGTGCCAGCAGCTTAGAGTCCGGGGACTACAATGAGCAGTTCTTC | CASSLESGDYNEQFF
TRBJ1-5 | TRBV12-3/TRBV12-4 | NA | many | TGTGCCAGCAGTTTTTATTGGGTTATGCAGCCCCAGCATTTT | CASSFYWVMQPQHF
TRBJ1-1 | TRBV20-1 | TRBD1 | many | TGCAGTGCTCCTCCCGGGACAGGGAGTAACACTGAAGCTTTCTTT | CSAPPGTGSNTEAFF
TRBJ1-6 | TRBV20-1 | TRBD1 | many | TGCAGTGCTAGAGATTATATGGACAGGGGGAATAATTCACCCCTCCACTTT | CSARDYMDRGNNSPLHF
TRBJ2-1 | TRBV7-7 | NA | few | TGTGCTAGCAGCTCGGGACACCCGGCGGTTGAGCAGTTCTTC | CASSSGHPAVEQFF
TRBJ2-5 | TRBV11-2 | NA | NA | TGTGCCAGCAGCCGGTCTGAGGAAGAGACCCAGTACTTC | CASSRSEEETQYF
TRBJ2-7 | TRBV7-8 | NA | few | TGTGCCAGCAGCTTTATAGGGGGAGCCCGCTCCTACGAGCAGTACTTC | CASSFIGGARSYEQYF
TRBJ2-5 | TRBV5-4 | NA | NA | TGTGCCAGCAGCAGTTCGGCCTCGGGGGAGACCCAGTACTTC | CASSSSASGETQYF
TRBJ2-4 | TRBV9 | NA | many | TGTGCCAGCAGCGTACAGGATAGCGGAACTCAGTACTTC | CASSVQDSGTQYF
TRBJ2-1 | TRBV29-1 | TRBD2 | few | TGCAGCGTTGCCGGACTAGCCGGTTCCTACAATGAGCAGTTCTTC | CSVAGLAGSYNEQFF
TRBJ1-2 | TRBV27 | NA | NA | TGTGCCAGCAGTTGGGCGGGCTCCTATGGCTACACCTTC | CASSWAGSYGYTF
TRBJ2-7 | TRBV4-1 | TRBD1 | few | TGCGCCAGCAGCCAAGAACCAGGGGGCTCCTACGAGCAGTACTTC | CASSQEPGGSYEQYF
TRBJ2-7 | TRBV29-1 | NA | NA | TGCAGCGTTGGGCAGGGGTTTCCCGAGCAGTACTTC | CSVGQGFPEQYF
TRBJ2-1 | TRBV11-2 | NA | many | TGTGCCAGCAGCCTACAGGGCGAGGGTTACAATGAGCAGTTCTTC | CASSLQGEGYNEQFF
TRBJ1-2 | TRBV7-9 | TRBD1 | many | TGTGCCAGCAGCTTAGCTTATAGTTACGGGACAGAAACTCCCAATGGCTACACCTTC | CASSLAYSYGTETPNGYTF